A selection of T cell receptor beta chains follows, all from one sample in a study of T cells expressing NK-cell markers. TCRdb reprocessed the 5' RACE reads and stores each CDR3 protein as one record, lacking DNA. The sample data list under 600,000 distinct CDR3 sequences. The specimen was blood T cells: a sorted CD56 or NKG2C T cell subset, CD4+ or CD8+ T cells, or bulk PBMC T cells (not recorded which). The receptors derive from a woman aged 50 to 60 in good health. Each CDR3 is given with its conserved first and last residue. The order of the fields is J gene, V gene, CDR3 protein.

j_gene: TRBJ1-1
v_gene: TRBV20-1
CDR3aa: CSARGGDRRRATEAFF

j_gene: TRBJ2-5
v_gene: TRBV11-2
CDR3aa: CASSPLGGVTQYF

j_gene: TRBJ1-5
v_gene: TRBV27
CDR3aa: CASSHGQGNQPQHF

j_gene: TRBJ2-4
v_gene: TRBV5-1
CDR3aa: CASSPGRADKNIQYF

j_gene: TRBJ1-2
v_gene: TRBV29-1
CDR3aa: CSAGGGWTGGDGYTF

j_gene: TRBJ2-1
v_gene: TRBV10-3
CDR3aa: CAITGTSERNEQFF

j_gene: TRBJ2-5
v_gene: TRBV12-3/TRBV12-4
CDR3aa: CASSPGGEGQETQYF

j_gene: TRBJ2-1
v_gene: TRBV5-1
CDR3aa: CASSPRTSGGIYNEQFF

j_gene: TRBJ2-7
v_gene: TRBV12-3/TRBV12-4
CDR3aa: CASSLVGRARYEQYF

j_gene: TRBJ1-6
v_gene: TRBV13
CDR3aa: CASSFGRLNSPLHF

j_gene: TRBJ1-5
v_gene: TRBV6-5
CDR3aa: CASSLQGAHQPQHF

j_gene: TRBJ1-5
v_gene: TRBV2
CDR3aa: CASSGGYGNQPQHF

j_gene: TRBJ2-1
v_gene: TRBV2
CDR3aa: CASSETGLGNEQFF

j_gene: TRBJ2-5
v_gene: TRBV5-5
CDR3aa: CASSSIPTGGIETQYF

j_gene: TRBJ2-1
v_gene: TRBV3-1
CDR3aa: CASSQGATSGRGEQFF

j_gene: TRBJ2-1
v_gene: TRBV29-1
CDR3aa: CSVTHRSPSSYNEQFF

j_gene: TRBJ2-7
v_gene: TRBV7-2
CDR3aa: CASSRTSGSQTYEQYF

j_gene: TRBJ1-4
v_gene: TRBV24-1
CDR3aa: CATSASGVNEKLFF

j_gene: TRBJ2-3
v_gene: TRBV14
CDR3aa: CASSLKQADTQYF

j_gene: TRBJ2-1
v_gene: TRBV3-1
CDR3aa: CASSLSGVYNEQFF

j_gene: TRBJ2-1
v_gene: TRBV10-3
CDR3aa: CATQVNNEQFF

j_gene: TRBJ2-5
v_gene: TRBV6-1
CDR3aa: CASSLTSGRAETQYF

j_gene: TRBJ1-2
v_gene: TRBV12-3/TRBV12-4
CDR3aa: CASSLVGGRDRNYGYTF

j_gene: TRBJ2-1
v_gene: TRBV4-1
CDR3aa: CASRPIAGKHNEQFF

j_gene: TRBJ2-1
v_gene: TRBV6-5
CDR3aa: CASRYRDRYNEQFF

j_gene: TRBJ1-4
v_gene: TRBV4-1
CDR3aa: CASSQDEHKNEKLFF

j_gene: TRBJ2-7
v_gene: TRBV14
CDR3aa: CASSQELGSEQYF

j_gene: TRBJ2-1
v_gene: TRBV20-1
CDR3aa: CSAGAGGVREQFF

j_gene: TRBJ2-1
v_gene: TRBV27
CDR3aa: CASRLLGGTGPYNEQFF

j_gene: TRBJ2-3
v_gene: TRBV5-1
CDR3aa: CASSQEGLAGGPTTDTQYF

j_gene: TRBJ2-4
v_gene: TRBV12-3/TRBV12-4
CDR3aa: CASSGAAKNIQYF

j_gene: TRBJ2-1
v_gene: TRBV5-1
CDR3aa: CASSLQGMERDEQFF

j_gene: TRBJ1-2
v_gene: TRBV20-1
CDR3aa: CSAGRITGLYGYTF

j_gene: TRBJ2-5
v_gene: TRBV24-1
CDR3aa: CATSAPRLPQETQYF

j_gene: TRBJ2-3
v_gene: TRBV19
CDR3aa: CASSRDGSQRGTDTQYF

j_gene: TRBJ2-7
v_gene: TRBV15
CDR3aa: CATSRSGDEQYF

j_gene: TRBJ2-1
v_gene: TRBV6-5
CDR3aa: CASRYRTSGAHNEQFF

j_gene: TRBJ1-4
v_gene: TRBV5-1
CDR3aa: CASSLEVGRNEKLFF

j_gene: TRBJ2-2
v_gene: TRBV10-3
CDR3aa: CAIRGPRPSNTGELFF

j_gene: TRBJ2-7
v_gene: TRBV10-3
CDR3aa: CAISESAGGEQYF

j_gene: TRBJ2-4
v_gene: TRBV20-1
CDR3aa: CSARTQIDPKNIQYF

j_gene: TRBJ1-4
v_gene: TRBV7-9
CDR3aa: CASSRGALPYEKLFF

j_gene: TRBJ2-1
v_gene: TRBV5-1
CDR3aa: CASSPSVAYEQFF

j_gene: TRBJ2-4
v_gene: TRBV20-1
CDR3aa: CSAREQGRGIQYF

j_gene: TRBJ1-3
v_gene: TRBV20-1
CDR3aa: CSAEASEGNTIYF

j_gene: TRBJ1-2
v_gene: TRBV5-1
CDR3aa: CASSLGGAYGYTF

j_gene: TRBJ2-5
v_gene: TRBV29-1
CDR3aa: CSVGVAAKGTQYF

j_gene: TRBJ1-1
v_gene: TRBV12-3/TRBV12-4
CDR3aa: CASRTGTLSTEAFF

j_gene: TRBJ1-4
v_gene: TRBV5-1
CDR3aa: CASGVTTNEKLFF

j_gene: TRBJ1-6
v_gene: TRBV7-8
CDR3aa: CASSPVNSPLHF

j_gene: TRBJ2-7
v_gene: TRBV5-1
CDR3aa: CASAGSGTSFRNEQYF

j_gene: TRBJ2-2
v_gene: TRBV24-1
CDR3aa: CATSDTGTAGELFF

j_gene: TRBJ1-2
v_gene: TRBV20-1
CDR3aa: CSARRGAPNYGYTF